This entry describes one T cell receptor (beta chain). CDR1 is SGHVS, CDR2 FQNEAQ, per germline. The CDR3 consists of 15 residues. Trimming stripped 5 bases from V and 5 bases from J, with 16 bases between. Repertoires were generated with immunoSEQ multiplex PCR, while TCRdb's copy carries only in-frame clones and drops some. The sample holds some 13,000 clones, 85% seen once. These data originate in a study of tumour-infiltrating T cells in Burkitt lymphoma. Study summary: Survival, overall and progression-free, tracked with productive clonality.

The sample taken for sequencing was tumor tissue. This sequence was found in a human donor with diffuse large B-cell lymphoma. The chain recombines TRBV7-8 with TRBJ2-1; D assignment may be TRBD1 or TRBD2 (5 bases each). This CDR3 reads CASSPERGPNNEQFF. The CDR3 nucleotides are TGTGCCAGCAGCCCCGAGAGGGGCCCCAACAATGAGCAGTTCTTC. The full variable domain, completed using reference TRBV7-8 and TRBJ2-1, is GAGVSQSPRYKVAKRGQDVALRCDPISGHVSLFWYQQALGQGPEFLTYFQNEAQLDKSGLPSDRFFAERPEGSVSTLKIQRTQQEDSAVYLCASSPERGPNNEQFFGPGTRLTVL.